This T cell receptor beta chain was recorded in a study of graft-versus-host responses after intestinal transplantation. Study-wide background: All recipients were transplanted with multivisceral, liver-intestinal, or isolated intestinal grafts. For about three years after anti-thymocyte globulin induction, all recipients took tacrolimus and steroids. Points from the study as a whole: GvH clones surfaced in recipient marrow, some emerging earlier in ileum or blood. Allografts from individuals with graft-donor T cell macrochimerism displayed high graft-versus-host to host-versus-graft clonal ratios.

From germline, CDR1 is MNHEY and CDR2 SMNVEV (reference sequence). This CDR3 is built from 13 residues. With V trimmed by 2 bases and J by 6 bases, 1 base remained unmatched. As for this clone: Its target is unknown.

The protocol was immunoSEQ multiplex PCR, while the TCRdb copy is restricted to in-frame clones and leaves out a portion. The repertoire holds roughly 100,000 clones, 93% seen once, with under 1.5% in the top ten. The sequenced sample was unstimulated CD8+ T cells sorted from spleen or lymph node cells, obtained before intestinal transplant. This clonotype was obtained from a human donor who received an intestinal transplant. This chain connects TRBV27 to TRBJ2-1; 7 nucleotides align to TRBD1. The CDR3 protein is CASSLGTANEQFF. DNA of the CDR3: TGTGCCAGCAGTTTAGGGACAGCCAATGAGCAGTTCTTC.